The subject of this entry is one T cell receptor (beta chain). The authors' processing: Nucleated cell number was recorded as an estimate derived from reference gene primer amplification. Measured with immunoSEQ multiplex PCR; TCRdb has only the in-frame clones, and not every one. Clone size and the V and J calls come from that table; the DNA yielded D and trimming. This table has tens of thousands of clones, around 87% appearing once. This entry is derived from a study of blood T cell repertoires in COVID-19. About the research overall: Samples of COVID-19 (acute and convalescent) were obtained from the United States, Italy and Spain. The analysed material was cDNA or gDNA that came from T cells, B-cell-depleted T cells, or PBMCs.

This TCR derives from a woman over 75 with acute or convalescent COVID-19. Sequencing input: peripheral blood.

CDR3 coding DNA: TGTGCCAGCAGCTTGGCCATGAACTATGGCTACACCTTC. It encodes CASSLAMNYGYTF. The rearrangement joins TRBV7-2 to TRBJ1-2; unclear D gene. The CDR3 runs to 13 residues. V was cut by 3 bases and J by 2 bases, with 7 bases left in between. Germline assignment: CDR1 SGHTA and CDR2 FQGNSA.